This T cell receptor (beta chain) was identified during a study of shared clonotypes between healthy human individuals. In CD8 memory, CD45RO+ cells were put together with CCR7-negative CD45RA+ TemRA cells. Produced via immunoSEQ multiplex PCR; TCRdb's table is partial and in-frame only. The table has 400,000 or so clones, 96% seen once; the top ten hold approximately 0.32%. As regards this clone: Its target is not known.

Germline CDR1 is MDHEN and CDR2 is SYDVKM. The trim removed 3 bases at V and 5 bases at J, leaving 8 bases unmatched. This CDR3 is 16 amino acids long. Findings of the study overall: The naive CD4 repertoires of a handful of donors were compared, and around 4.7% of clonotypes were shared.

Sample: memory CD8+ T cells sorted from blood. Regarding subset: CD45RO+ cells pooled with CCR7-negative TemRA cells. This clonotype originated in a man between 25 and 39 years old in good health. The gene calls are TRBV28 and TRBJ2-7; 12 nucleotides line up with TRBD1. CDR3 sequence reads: CASSLGQGAAGNEQYF. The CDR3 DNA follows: TGTGCCAGCAGTTTGGGACAGGGGGCTGCCGGTAACGAGCAGTACTTC.